Shown below are 25 T cell receptor beta chains from a single sample sequenced in a study of blood T cell repertoires in COVID-19. Produced via immunoSEQ multiplex PCR; TCRdb's table is partial and in-frame only. Of nearly 200,000 clones listed, more than 70% are singletons. Sample: peripheral blood. Receptors were obtained from a woman in her thirties or forties who had recovered from COVID-19.

The chain links TRBV6-2 or TRBV6-3 to TRBJ2-3; no clear D gene. V was clipped by 4 bases and J by 6 bases, with 20 bases between them. Germline lookup yields CDR1 MNHEY and CDR2 SVGEGT. CDR3 length equals 16 residues. Here the CDR3 DNA reads TGTGCCAGCAGTTTGGCGGCCGGGTCAGTACGGGATACGCAGTATTTT. This gives the protein CASSLAAGSVRDTQYF.

The CDR3: CASSLGQGWETQYF. As DNA, the CDR3 is TGTGCCAGCAGCCTGGGACAGGGTTGGGAGACCCAGTACTTC. The chain links TRBV9 to TRBJ2-5; 9 positions agree with TRBD1. Per germline, CDR1 SGDLS and CDR2 YYNGEE. With 4 bases clipped from V and 5 bases from J, the junction kept 6 bases outside the gene matches. CDR3 length: 14 residues. Full variable domain (remainder filled in from reference TRBV9 and TRBJ2-5): DSGVTQTPKHLITATGQRVTLRCSPRSGDLSVYWYQQSLDQGLQFLIQYYNGEERAKGNILERFSAQQFPDLHSELNLSSLELGDSALYFCASSLGQGWETQYFGPGTRLLVL.

The chain couples TRBV15 to TRBJ1-1; D uncertain. The V gene lost 0 bases and the J gene lost 1 base, with 6 bases spanning the gap. CDR3 size: 14 residues. In germline, CDR1 is LNHNV, CDR2 YYDKDF (reference sequence). The CDR3 DNA sequence: TGTGCCACCAGCAGAGAAGGAGAGAACACTGAAGCTTTCTTT. This codes for CATSREGENTEAFF.

This chain connects TRBV30 to TRBJ1-2; 7 nucleotides agree with TRBD1. The CDR3 loop spans 13 amino acids. Germline V lookup: CDR1 GTSNPN, CDR2 SVGIG (reference sequence). With 7 bases clipped from V and 8 bases from J, the junction kept 13 bases outside the gene matches. CDR3: CASRDSSMYGYTF. CDR3 coding DNA: TGTGCCTCACGGGACAGCTCTATGTACGGCTACACCTTC.

V and J are TRBV5-1 and TRBJ2-1, with 8 bases aligning to TRBD1. V trimming: 4 bases; J trimming: 8 bases; junction bases outside the gene matches: 8. The CDR3 is 14 amino acids. Germline values: CDR1 SGHRS, CDR2 YFSETQ. The CDR3 DNA reads as TGCGCCAGCAGCCTCAGGACAGGGTTCGATGAGCAGTTCTTC. Protein: CASSLRTGFDEQFF.

The chain links TRBV5-4 to TRBJ1-1, with D perhaps matching TRBD1 (6 bases). Germline CDR1 reads SGHNT; CDR2 reads YYREEE (reference sequence). The CDR3 is made up of 15 amino acids. The ends were cut back, 0 bases at V and 2 bases at J, with 11 bases in the middle. Here the CDR3 DNA reads TGTGCCAGCAGCTTGGGGGGGGGCGTTAACACTGAAGCTTTCTTT. Its translation: CASSLGGGVNTEAFF.

V is TRBV5-1 and J is TRBJ2-1; 10 positions agree with TRBD2. V shed 3 bases and J 8 bases; nucleotides not matched to a gene: 5. This CDR3 is built from 14 residues. Germline CDR1 is SGHRS and CDR2 is YFSETQ. CDR3 in DNA: TGCGCCAGCAGCTATTTAGCGGGAGGCCATGAGCAGTTCTTC. This sequence encodes CASSYLAGGHEQFF. Complete variable domain (other parts from reference TRBV5-1 and TRBJ2-1): KAGVTQTPRYLIKTRGQQVTLSCSPISGHRSVSWYQQTPGQGLQFLFEYFSETQRNKGNFPGRFSGRQFSNSRSEMNVSTLELGDSALYLCASSYLAGGHEQFFGPGTRLTVL.

Points on this clone: Additional DNA sequences in this sample encode the identical CDR3. The CDR3 reads CAISESGRQSSYNEQFF. The CDR3 bases are TGTGCCATCAGTGAGTCGGGTCGACAGAGCTCCTACAATGAGCAGTTCTTC. The genes are TRBV10-3 and TRBJ2-1; D possibly corresponds to TRBD1 (5 bases). Germline lookup yields CDR1 ENHRY and CDR2 SYGVKD. The CDR3 has 17 amino acids. V dropped 0 bases and J dropped 0 bases, with 12 bases sitting between them.

The chain recombines TRBV3-1 (or the pseudogene TRBV3-2) with TRBJ2-7; 7 bases line up with TRBD1. Unmatched junction bases numbered 4, after V lost 4 bases and J lost 4 bases. The CDR3 totals 13 residues. CDR1 is LGHDT and CDR2 is YNNKEL in the germline V gene (reference sequence). This CDR3 is CASSLVQGYEQYF. Here the CDR3 DNA reads TGTGCCAGCAGCCTAGTACAGGGGTACGAGCAGTACTTC.

This chain uses TRBV27 with TRBJ2-7, with TRBD1 identical over 7 bases. Germline lookup yields CDR1 MNHEY and CDR2 SMNVEV (reference sequence). This CDR3 is built from 15 residues. V lost 7 bases and J lost 3; bases outside the gene matches: 12. The CDR3 sequence: CASKIDRAPIYEQYF. The CDR3 region has the DNA TGTGCCAGCAAGATAGACAGGGCCCCTATCTACGAGCAGTACTTC.

V usage is TRBV14 and J usage is TRBJ1-3; D gene unclear. From germline, CDR1 is SGHDN and CDR2 FVKESK. V was shortened by 1 base and J by 4 bases, with 14 bases between the two germline ends. The CDR3 contains 16 residues. CDR3 in amino acids: CASSQGPGSQGNTIYF. In DNA form, the CDR3 reads TGTGCCAGCAGCCAAGGCCCGGGGAGTCAAGGAAACACCATATATTTT.

The V gene is TRBV19, the J gene TRBJ1-1; D not certain. The CDR3 covers 15 residues. V lost 4 bases to trimming and J lost 1 base, with 13 bases between them. Germline CDR1 and CDR2: LNHDA and SQIVND (reference sequence). CDR3 nucleotides: TGTGCCAGTAGTAATTTCGGTCTTCGGAACACTGAAGCTTTCTTT. Translated: CASSNFGLRNTEAFF.

This chain joins TRBV3-1 (or the pseudogene TRBV3-2) and TRBJ2-1; 8 bases fit TRBD2. CDR1 LGHDT and CDR2 YNNKEL come from the germline V gene (reference sequence). This CDR3 has 16 residues. V lost 0 bases and J lost 5; bases outside the gene matches: 6. In nucleotides, the CDR3 is TGTGCCAGCAGCCAAGAACGGCTAGCGGGTCACAATGAGCAGTTCTTC. Residues: CASSQERLAGHNEQFF.

This chain uses TRBV2 with TRBJ1-5, with D hard to call. The CDR3 totals 15 residues. Germline CDR1 is SNHLY and CDR2 is FYNNEI. The V gene lost 2 bases and the J gene lost 1 base, with 9 bases spanning the gap. CDR3 coding DNA: TGTGCCAGCAGTGAACTCCCAGTAAGCAATCAGCCCCAGCATTTT. This codes for CASSELPVSNQPQHF.

The rearrangement joins TRBV18 to TRBJ1-2; a weak D match, TRBD1 (6 bases). V was cut by 6 bases and J by 0 bases, with 11 bases left in between. Germline values: CDR1 KGHSH, CDR2 LQKENI. The CDR3 runs to 14 residues. CDR3 loop: CASSSDRANYGYTF. The DNA for the CDR3 is TGTGCCAGCTCGTCGGACAGAGCTAACTATGGCTACACCTTC.

This chain uses TRBV18 with TRBJ1-5; D possibly corresponds to TRBD1 (5 bases). The CDR3 extends over 14 amino acids. CDR1 and CDR2 from the germline V gene are KGHSH and LQKENI. V lost 2 bases and J lost 3, with 8 bases in between. CDR3 nucleotides: TGTGCCAGCTCACCAAGGGGTTTCAATCAGCCCCAGCATTTT. It yields the protein CASSPRGFNQPQHF.

J is TRBJ1-1 and V is TRBV6-5; no reliable D call. V was cut by 7 bases and J by 2 bases, with 17 bases left in between. This CDR3 has 15 residues. CDR1 is MNHEY, CDR2 SVGAGI, per germline. The CDR3 DNA follows: TGTGCCAGCACTGTTCAATTGCAGACTAACACTGAAGCTTTCTTT. It is translated as CASTVQLQTNTEAFF.

The chain employs TRBV10-1 and TRBJ2-7, with TRBD2 matching 9 bases. Germline V gene data show CDR1 as WNHNN and CDR2 as SYGVQD (reference sequence). CDR3 length: 14 residues. The ends lost 4 bases at V and 7 bases at J; junction bases unmatched: 8. CDR3 protein: CASSVAGAFGEQYF. The CDR3 region has the DNA TGCGCCAGCAGTGTAGCGGGAGCCTTTGGGGAGCAGTACTTC.

The chain is built from TRBV3-1 (or the pseudogene TRBV3-2) and TRBJ2-5; 8 positions agree with TRBD2. The germline gives CDR1 LGHDT, CDR2 YNNKEL (reference sequence). The CDR3 sequence is 14 residues long. Germline trimming cut 1 base from V and 5 bases from J; bases unmatched to any gene: 3. DNA for the CDR3: TGTGCCAGCAGCCAAGCGGGAGGGGGGGAGACCCAGTACTTC. Its protein is CASSQAGGGETQYF.

The rearrangement uses TRBV5-6 and TRBJ2-3, with TRBD2 matching over 9 bases. The germline gives CDR1 SGHDT, CDR2 YYEEEE. The CDR3 loop spans 16 amino acids. The J segment lost 3 bases and the V segment lost 3 bases, leaving 8 bases of the junction unmatched. CDR3 in DNA: TGTGCCAGCAGCTCCACCGGGACTAGCAGGACAGATACGCAGTATTTT. It codes for CASSSTGTSRTDTQYF.

The chain combines TRBV19 with TRBJ1-5, with 12 bases that match TRBD1. CDR1 and CDR2 from the germline V gene are LNHDA and SQIVND (reference sequence). The V and J ends lost 8 bases and 7 bases, in that order; junction bases with no gene match: 6. CDR3 length: 14 amino acids. CDR3 bases: TGTGCCAGTTGCGGGACAGGGGGCGAACAGCCCCAGCATTTT. It translates to CASCGTGGEQPQHF.

The V and J genes are TRBV5-5 and TRBJ1-1; D is uncertain. The germline V and J ends were trimmed by 2 bases and 4 bases, with 9 bases remaining between them. The CDR3 is 13 amino acids. Germline V gene data show CDR1 as SGHKS and CDR2 as YYEKEE (reference sequence). CDR3 DNA sequence: TGTGCCAGCAGCTTTAACGTACTCACTGAAGCTTTCTTT. Translating it yields CASSFNVLTEAFF.

The rearrangement joins TRBV6-2 or TRBV6-3 to TRBJ2-5; weak D call: TRBD1 (6 bases). V shed 2 bases and J shed 6 bases, with 16 bases lying between them. The length of the CDR3 is 15 residues. The germline V gene has CDR1 MNHEY and CDR2 SVGEGT. This CDR3 is CASSYGGRELKTQYF. Written as DNA, the CDR3 is TGTGCCAGCAGTTACGGGGGCAGGGAGCTGAAGACCCAGTACTTC.

This chain uses TRBV24-1 with TRBJ2-3; TRBD2 aligns across 9 bases. From germline, CDR1 is KGHDR and CDR2 SFDVKD. Trimming removed 3 bases from V and 3 bases from J; junction bases left unmatched: 6. This CDR3 comprises 16 residues. The CDR3 DNA follows: TGTGCCACCAGTGATGTGGGAGCGGGAGGAACAGATACGCAGTATTTT. Translating it yields CATSDVGAGGTDTQYF.

This chain connects TRBV19 to TRBJ2-7; maybe TRBD1 (7 bases). The CDR3 has 15 amino acids. Germline assignment: CDR1 LNHDA and CDR2 SQIVND (reference sequence). V lost 3 bases to trimming and J lost 0 bases, with 12 bases between them. The CDR3 protein is CASSIVQGGSYEQYF. The CDR3 DNA reads TGTGCCAGTAGTATTGTCCAGGGGGGCTCCTACGAGCAGTACTTC. The complete variable domain, with remaining parts taken from reference TRBV19 and TRBJ2-7, reads DGGITQSPKYLFRKEGQNVTLSCEQNLNHDAMYWYRQDPGQGLRLIYYSQIVNDFQKGDIAEGYSVSREKKESFPLTVTSAQKNPTAFYLCASSIVQGGSYEQYFGPGTRLTVT.